Below are 8 T cell receptor beta chains sequenced from a single sample in a study of beta chain features in type 1 diabetes. Sequencing targeted expressed TCRB transcripts, as all isolated RNA had been reverse transcribed. The table came from immunoSEQ multiplex PCR; TCRdb's copy has only in-frame clones and leaves some out. In the table there are fewer than 250,000 clones, 9% to 10% of which are singletons. The sequencing input was naive CD4+ T cells from blood. These receptors were collected from a woman younger than 30 in good health.

This clone has only a few counts. This rearrangement joins TRBV5-4 to TRBJ1-5, with TRBD1 identical over 10 bases. CDR1 is SGHNT and CDR2 is YYREEE in the germline V gene (reference sequence). The J segment lost 7 bases and the V segment lost 2 bases, leaving 6 bases of the junction unmatched. CDR3 size: 15 residues. CDR3 bases: TGTGCCAGCAGCTTTCGACAGGGGGCGAGACAGCCCCAGCATTTT. Translating gives CASSFRQGARQPQHF.

This clone was detected ten times or more. The CDR3 reads CASSLGLAEETQYF. Written as DNA, the CDR3 is TGTGCCAGCAGCTTGGGACTAGCGGAAGAGACCCAGTACTTC. V and J are TRBV11-2 and TRBJ2-5; 11 nucleotides line up with TRBD2. V dropped 3 bases and J dropped 3; count of bases not matched to a gene: 0. Germline CDR1 and CDR2: SGHAT and FQNNGV. CDR3 length equals 14 residues.

In this sample, this clone turned up a few times. The chain uses TRBV5-1 and TRBJ1-1; TRBD1 might be the D (5 bases). The germline gives CDR1 SGHRS, CDR2 YFSETQ. Trimming cost V 4 bases and J 1 base, with 14 bases left between them. The CDR3 sequence is 15 residues long. CDR3 in amino acids: CASSPQGSGNTEAFF. CDR3 bases: TGCGCCAGCAGCCCGCAGGGTAGCGGGAACACTGAAGCTTTCTTT.

The gene calls are TRBV29-1 and TRBJ1-4, with D possibly being TRBD1 (6 bases). Germline CDR1 reads SQVTM; CDR2 reads ANQGSEA. V lost 4 bases, J lost 2 bases, and 14 bases lay in between. The CDR3 spans 15 residues. The CDR3 sequence: CSVVRGGKTNEKLFF. CDR3 nucleotides: TGCAGCGTTGTCCGCGGGGGCAAGACTAATGAAAAACTGTTTTTT. The variable domain in full, with the rest retrieved from reference TRBV29-1 and TRBJ1-4, is SAVISQKPSRDICQRGTSLTIQCQVDSQVTMMFWYRQQPGQSLTLIATANQGSEATYESGFVIDKFPISRPNLTFSTLTVSNMSPEDSSIYLCSVVRGGKTNEKLFFGSGTQLSVL.

V is TRBV9 and J is TRBJ1-1; D not resolved. V lost 3 bases and J lost 1, with 13 bases in between. The CDR3 has 15 amino acids. Looked up from germline, CDR1 is SGDLS and CDR2 is YYNGEE. The CDR3 coding sequence is TGTGCCAGCAGCGGAGAGGGAAACAGGAACACTGAAGCTTTCTTT. Its translation: CASSGEGNRNTEAFF.

V is TRBV5-1 and J is TRBJ2-5, with 7 bases fitting TRBD1. The V gene end was trimmed by 4 bases and the J gene end by 11 bases; junction bases not matched to a gene: 11. This CDR3 region has 13 residues. Germline values: CDR1 SGHRS, CDR2 YFSETQ. The CDR3 sequence is CASSIRQGGEQYF. Written as DNA, the CDR3 is TGCGCCAGCAGCATAAGACAGGGTGGAGAGCAGTACTTC.

In its sample, this clone was seen a few times. This sequence joins TRBV5-1 and TRBJ2-3; weak D call: TRBD1 (6 bases). V lost 0 bases, J lost 4 bases, and 15 bases lay in between. CDR3 length: 16 amino acids. Germline-derived CDR1 and CDR2 are SGHRS and YFSETQ. CDR3 DNA sequence: TGCGCCAGCAGCTTGGAGGGGTTGGGGGCCCCAGATACGCAGTATTTT. It yields the protein CASSLEGLGAPDTQYF.

This clone was seen only a few times. This rearrangement joins TRBV6-6 to TRBJ2-7; D unresolved. This CDR3 is 12 amino acids long. From germline, CDR1 is MNHNY and CDR2 SVGAGI (reference sequence). V was pared by 0 bases and J by 6 bases, with 6 bases between. The CDR3 spells CASSYSSGEQYF. The CDR3 DNA reads TGTGCCAGCAGTTACTCATCCGGCGAGCAGTACTTC.